This record covers a single T cell receptor beta chain. Its antigen is undetermined. The source of the sample is a study of T cell responses to AZD1222 COVID-19 vaccine. Notes on the study in general: The donors showed a predominance of white British ancestry and of females, with possible underestimation of clonal diversity. CD4 TCRs associated with vaccination spanned spike, dominating at 160-218 and 743-854.

The protocol was immunoSEQ multiplex PCR, while the TCRdb copy is restricted to in-frame clones and leaves out a portion. The table includes about 90,000 clones, approximately 90% detected once. V was pared by 0 bases and J by 6 bases, with 17 bases between. Germline V CDR1 and CDR2: MRHNA, SNTAGT. The CDR3 totals 17 residues. Sample: peripheral blood, taken on day 0 of MenACWY control vaccination. This receptor was identified in an adult in good health. The rearrangement links TRBV6-4 to TRBJ2-2; D might be TRBD2 (6 bases). CDR3 amino acids: CASSDSGRWREAGELFF. The CDR3 DNA follows: TGTGCCAGCAGTGACTCGGGTAGGTGGAGGGAGGCCGGGGAGCTGTTTTTT.